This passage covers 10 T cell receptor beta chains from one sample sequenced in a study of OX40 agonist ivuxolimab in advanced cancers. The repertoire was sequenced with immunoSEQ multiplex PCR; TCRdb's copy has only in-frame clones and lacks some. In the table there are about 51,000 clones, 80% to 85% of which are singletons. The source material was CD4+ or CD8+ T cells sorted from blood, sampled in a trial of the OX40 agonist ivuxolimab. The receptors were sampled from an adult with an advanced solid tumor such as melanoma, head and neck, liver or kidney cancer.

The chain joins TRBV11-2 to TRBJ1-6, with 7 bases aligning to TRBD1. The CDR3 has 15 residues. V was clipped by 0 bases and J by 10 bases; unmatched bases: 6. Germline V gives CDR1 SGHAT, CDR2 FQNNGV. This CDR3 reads CASSLDPGQLSPLHF. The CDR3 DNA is TGTGCCAGCAGCTTAGATCCGGGACAGTTATCACCCCTCCACTTT.

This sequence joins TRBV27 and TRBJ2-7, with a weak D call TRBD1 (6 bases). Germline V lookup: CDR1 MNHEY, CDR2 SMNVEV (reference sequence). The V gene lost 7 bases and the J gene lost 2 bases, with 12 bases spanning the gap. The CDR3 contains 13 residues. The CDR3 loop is CASTPDRAYEQYF. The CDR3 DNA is TGTGCCAGCACCCCGGACAGAGCCTACGAGCAGTACTTC.

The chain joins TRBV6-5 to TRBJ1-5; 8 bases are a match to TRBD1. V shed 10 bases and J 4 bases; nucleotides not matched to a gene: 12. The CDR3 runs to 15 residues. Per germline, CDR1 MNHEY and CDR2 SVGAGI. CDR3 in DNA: TGTGCCACCGAGAAAATGGACAGGGCTAATCAGCCCCAGCATTTT. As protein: CATEKMDRANQPQHF.

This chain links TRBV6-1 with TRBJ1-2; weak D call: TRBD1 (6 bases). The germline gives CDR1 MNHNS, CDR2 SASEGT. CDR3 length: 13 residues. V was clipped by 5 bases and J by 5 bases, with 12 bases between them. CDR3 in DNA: TGTGCCAGCAGTCTCGGGACAATTTATGGCTACACCTTC. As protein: CASSLGTIYGYTF.

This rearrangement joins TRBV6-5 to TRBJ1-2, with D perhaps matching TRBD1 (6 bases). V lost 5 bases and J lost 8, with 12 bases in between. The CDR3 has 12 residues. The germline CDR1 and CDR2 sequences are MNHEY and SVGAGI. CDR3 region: CASSQGLGGYTF. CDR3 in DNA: TGTGCCAGCAGTCAGGGGTTAGGGGGCTACACCTTC.

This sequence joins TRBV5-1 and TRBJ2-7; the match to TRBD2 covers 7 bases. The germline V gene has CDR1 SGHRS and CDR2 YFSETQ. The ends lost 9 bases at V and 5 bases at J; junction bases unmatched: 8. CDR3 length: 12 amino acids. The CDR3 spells CATPGRAHEQYF. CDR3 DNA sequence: TGCGCCACCCCTGGGAGGGCTCACGAGCAGTACTTC.

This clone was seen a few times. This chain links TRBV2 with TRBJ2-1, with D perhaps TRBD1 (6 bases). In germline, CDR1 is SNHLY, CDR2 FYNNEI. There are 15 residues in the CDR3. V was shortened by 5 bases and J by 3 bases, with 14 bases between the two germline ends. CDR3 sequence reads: CASSPDRQNYNEQFF. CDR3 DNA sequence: TGTGCCAGCAGTCCCGACAGGCAAAACTACAATGAGCAGTTCTTC.

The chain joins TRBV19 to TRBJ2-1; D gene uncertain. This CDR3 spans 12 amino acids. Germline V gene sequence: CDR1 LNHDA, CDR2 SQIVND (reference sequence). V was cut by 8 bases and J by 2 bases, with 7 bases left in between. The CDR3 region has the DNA TGTGCCAGTGGTAGGGCCTACAATGAGCAGTTCTTC. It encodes CASGRAYNEQFF.

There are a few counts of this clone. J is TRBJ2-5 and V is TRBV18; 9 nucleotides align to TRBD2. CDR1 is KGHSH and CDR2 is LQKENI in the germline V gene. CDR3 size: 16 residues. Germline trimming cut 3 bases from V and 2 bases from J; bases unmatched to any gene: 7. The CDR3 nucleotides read TGTGCCAGCTCACCCCGCGGGGGGGCTTATCAAGAGACCCAGTACTTC. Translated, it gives CASSPRGGAYQETQYF.

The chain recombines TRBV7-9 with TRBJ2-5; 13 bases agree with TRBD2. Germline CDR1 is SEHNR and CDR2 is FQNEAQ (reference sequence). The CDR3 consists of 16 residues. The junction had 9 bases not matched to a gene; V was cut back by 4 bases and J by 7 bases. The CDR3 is CASSYTSGGALGTQYF. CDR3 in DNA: TGTGCCAGCAGCTACACTAGCGGGGGGGCCCTGGGGACCCAGTACTTC.